This T cell receptor (beta chain) appears in the sequencing data of a study of T-cell reconstitution after alpha-beta-depleted transplantation in children. The authors prepared the TCRbeta library with unique molecular identifiers. Each CDR3 protein gets one entry after TCRdb re-called the PCR reads with MiXCR. The repertoire includes about 500,000 distinct CDR3 sequences, approximately 30% of them detected once, and around 2.5% sits in the top ten. Trimming removed 4 bases from V and 2 bases from J; junction bases left unmatched: 5. The CDR3 is made up of 14 amino acids. Germline CDR1 SGHRS, CDR2 YFSETQ.

The chain joins TRBV5-1 to TRBJ2-5; 7 bases fit TRBD2. Sequences were derived from PBMCs from the stem cell graft donor, sampled from the stem cell graft. This receptor was obtained from a human donor who donated a stem cell graft to a child with aplastic anemia. The CDR3 spells CASSPGLVQETQYF. DNA for the CDR3: TGCGCCAGCAGCCCCGGACTAGTACAAGAGACCCAGTACTTC.